Described below is a single TCR beta chain sequence and its context. The data were taken from a study of long-term antiretroviral therapy in people with HIV. Each HIV participant was treated in the United States. Assay version v3.0 of immunoSEQ was used, and it was run at survey level. Here immunoSEQ multiplex PCR was the method, and the copy in TCRdb shows in-frame clones only, minus some. This sample has about 35,000 clones; approximately 74% occur once, and the top ten carry 3% to 3.5%. The V segment lost 7 bases and the J segment 0 bases; nucleotides outside the gene matches: 21. The CDR3 loop spans 19 amino acids. Per the germline V gene, CDR1 is WNHNN and CDR2 is SYGVQD (reference sequence).

This TCR came from a man aged 50-60 years with HIV. Sequenced material: unsorted PBMCs, taken 3 years after starting antiretroviral therapy. The rearrangement uses TRBV10-1 and TRBJ2-7; the match to TRBD1 covers 7 bases. As DNA, the CDR3 is TGCGCCAGCACCGCCCCCCGGGACAGATATTTAAACTCCTCCTACGAGCAGTACTTC. Amino acid sequence: CASTAPRDRYLNSSYEQYF.